This TCR beta chain was captured by sequencing in a study of OX40 agonist ivuxolimab in advanced cancers. V lost 4 bases and J lost 4; bases outside the gene matches: 18. Germline CDR1 SGHVS, CDR2 FQNEAQ. This CDR3 is 21 amino acids long. Here immunoSEQ multiplex PCR was the method, and the copy in TCRdb shows in-frame clones only, minus some. The sample contains over 50,000 clones, approximately 81% of which appear only once. Notes on the study in general: In the 0.1-3.0 mg/kg groups, partial responders showed among the lowest expansion.

A note on this clone: Antigen: not known.

This chain joins TRBV7-8 and TRBJ2-3; 15 bases are a match to TRBD2. The clonotype was recovered from an adult with an advanced solid tumor such as melanoma, head and neck, liver or kidney cancer. Source: CD4+ or CD8+ T cells sorted from blood, taken in a trial of the OX40 agonist ivuxolimab. CDR3 nucleotide sequence: TGTGCCAGCAGCTCTCTACCGGGACTAGCGGGAGGCGGGCCTTGTGCAGATACGCAGTATTTT. The encoded protein is CASSSLPGLAGGGPCADTQYF.